The entry below describes one T cell receptor (beta chain). This entry comes from a study of T cell changes during pregnancy in multiple sclerosis. V shed 6 bases and J 7 bases; nucleotides not matched to a gene: 10. The CDR3 consists of 15 residues. The germline CDR1 and CDR2 sequences are MNHNY and SVGAGI (reference sequence). Assay: immunoSEQ multiplex PCR; the TCRdb copy retains only in-frame clones and omits some. The table records approximately 100,000 clones, roughly nine tenths of them present only once. This clonotype originated in a female donor with multiple sclerosis, enrolled in a pregnancy study. The sample in question was peripheral blood, obtained before pregnancy. The chain has TRBV6-6 and TRBJ1-5, with 9 bases lining up with TRBD1. Written as DNA, the CDR3 is TGTGCCAGCAGAGACGGACAGGGGTCAAACCAGCCCCAGCATTTT. Its translation: CASRDGQGSNQPQHF.